The TCR beta chain under discussion was sequenced for a study of OX40 agonist ivuxolimab in advanced cancers. Turning to the overall study: Ivuxolimab, which targeted the costimulatory receptor OX40 (CD134), was an agonistic, fully human IgG2 monoclonal antibody. The paper covers the monotherapy dose-escalation part of the phase I ivuxolimab trial, which included N of about 50 patients. The dose-escalation cohort was over 70% male with a mean age of roughly 60 years, ranging from 23 to 79. Of the roughly 51 patients in dose escalation, 19 had hepatocellular carcinoma, roughly 15 had melanoma, 9 had renal cell carcinoma and 9 had head and neck cancer. Patients were allowed to have had prior anti-PD-1, anti-PD-L1 or anti-CTLA-4 therapy, and roughly 40% of the dose-escalation patients had been treated with checkpoint inhibitors. Peripheral TCRbeta sequencing was intended to test whether TCR sequence diversity was altered and clonal T-cell expansion was caused by ivuxolimab. Intravenous ivuxolimab was administered to patients every 2 weeks at six dose levels: 0.01, 0.1, 0.3, 1.5, 3 and 10 mg/kg. Partial responses occurred in three dose-escalation patients, of whom one had hepatocellular carcinoma and two had cutaneous melanoma.

Genomic DNA was extracted from sorted cells for sequencing of the TCRbeta CDR3 region. The immunoSEQ Assay was used to sequence the TCRbeta CDR3 regions. What TCRdb holds here is the immuneACCESS table cut down to in-frame rearrangements. Part of the clones is not present; checked against another copy, under half of the missing clones reflect an unresolved V gene, and the others are unexplained. The sample table records roughly 33,000 clones; 84% of these occur just once. The ten top clones hold 1.5% to 2% of the sample. General findings and caveats noted by the study authors: Low levels of normalized T-cell clonal expansion were also seen in some nonresponding patients. After ivuxolimab, CD8+ T cells had more expanded clones than CD4+ T cells on average. Which antigens the clonally expanded peripheral T cells were specific for was not determined. At doses of 0.1 to 3.0 mg/kg, clonal expansion of both CD4+ and CD8+ T cells in blood was seen between baseline and week 6. In the 0.1-3.0 mg/kg groups, partial responders were among the patients with the lowest normalized peripheral clonal expansion, particularly in CD8+ T cells.

The CDR3 runs 14 amino acids, cysteine and phenylalanine included. Only the CDR3 DNA stays, 42 bases, in frame from base 1. V was cut back by 6 bases and J by 7 bases, leaving a gap of 15 bases between them. The germline V gene supplies CDR1 MNHNS and CDR2 SASEGT. The trial excluded patients who had a history of autoimmune disease or were on systemic immunosuppression. Peripheral blood for TCR sequencing was collected from all dose cohorts at baseline, on cycle 4 day 1, and on cycle 7 day 1. The samples were drawn from a first-in-human, open-label, multicenter phase I dose-escalation trial of ivuxolimab. Adults with locally advanced or metastatic melanoma, renal cell, hepatocellular, or head and neck squamous cell carcinoma were enrolled in the trial. Before TCR sequencing, CD4+ and CD8+ T cells were separately sorted from peripheral blood. About this clone: Its antigen target is currently unknown. No base-level quality is on record; no much larger clone is a single base apart.

The sequences come from CD4+ or CD8+ T cells sorted from blood, collected in a trial of the OX40 agonist ivuxolimab. The clonotype originates from an adult with an advanced solid tumor such as melanoma, head and neck, liver or kidney cancer. The V and J segments used are TRBV6-1 and TRBJ1-4; the D region possibly corresponds to TRBD1 (5 bases align). The encoded CDR3 is CASSFRDRAEKLFF. The DNA sequence is as follows: TGTGCCAGCAGCTTCCGGGACCGGGCTGAAAAACTGTTTTTT.